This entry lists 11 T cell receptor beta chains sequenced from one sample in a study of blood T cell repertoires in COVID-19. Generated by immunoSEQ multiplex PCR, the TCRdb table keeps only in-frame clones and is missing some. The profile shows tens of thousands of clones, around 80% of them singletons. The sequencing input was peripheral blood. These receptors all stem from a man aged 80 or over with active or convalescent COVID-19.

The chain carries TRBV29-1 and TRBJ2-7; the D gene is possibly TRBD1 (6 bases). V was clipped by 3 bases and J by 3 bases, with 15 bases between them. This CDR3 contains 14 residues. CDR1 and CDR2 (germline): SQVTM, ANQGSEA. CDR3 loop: CSVELGGRGYEQYF. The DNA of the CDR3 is TGCAGCGTTGAGCTCGGTGGCAGGGGCTACGAGCAGTACTTC.

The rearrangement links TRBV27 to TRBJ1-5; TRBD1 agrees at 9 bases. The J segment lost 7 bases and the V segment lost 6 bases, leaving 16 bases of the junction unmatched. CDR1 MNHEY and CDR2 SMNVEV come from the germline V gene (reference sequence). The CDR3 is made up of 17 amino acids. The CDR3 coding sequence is TGTGCCAGCAGGAAATTGACAGGGGGTGGCTTCTGGCAGCCCCAGCATTTT. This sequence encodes CASRKLTGGGFWQPQHF.

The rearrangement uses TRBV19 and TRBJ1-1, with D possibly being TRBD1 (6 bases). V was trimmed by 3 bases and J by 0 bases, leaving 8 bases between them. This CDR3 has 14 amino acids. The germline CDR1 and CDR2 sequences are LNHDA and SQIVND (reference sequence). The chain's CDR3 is CASSMRGMNTEAFF. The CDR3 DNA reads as TGTGCCAGTAGTATGAGGGGGATGAACACTGAAGCTTTCTTT.

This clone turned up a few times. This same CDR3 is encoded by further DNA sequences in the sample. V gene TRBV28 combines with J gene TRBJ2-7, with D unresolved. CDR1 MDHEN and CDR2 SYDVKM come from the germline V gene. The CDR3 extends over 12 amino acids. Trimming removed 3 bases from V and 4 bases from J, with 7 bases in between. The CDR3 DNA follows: TGTGCCAGCAGTTTCCAGAATTACGAGCAGTACTTC. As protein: CASSFQNYEQYF.

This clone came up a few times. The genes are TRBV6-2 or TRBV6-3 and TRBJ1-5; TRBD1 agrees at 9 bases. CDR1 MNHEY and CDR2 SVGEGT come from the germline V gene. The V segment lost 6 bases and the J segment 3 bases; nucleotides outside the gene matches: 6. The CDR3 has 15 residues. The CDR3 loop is CASSMDRGHNQPQHF. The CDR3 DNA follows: TGTGCCAGCAGCATGGACAGGGGACACAATCAGCCCCAGCATTTT.

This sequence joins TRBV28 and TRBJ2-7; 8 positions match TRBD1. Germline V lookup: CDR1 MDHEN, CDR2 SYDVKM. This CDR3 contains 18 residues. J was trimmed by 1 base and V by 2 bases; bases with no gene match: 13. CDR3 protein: CASSLIGQGLIMSYEQYF. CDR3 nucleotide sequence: TGTGCCAGCAGTTTAATCGGACAGGGTCTAATTATGTCCTACGAGCAGTACTTC. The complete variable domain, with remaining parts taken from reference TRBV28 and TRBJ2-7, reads DVKVTQSSRYLVKRTGEKVFLECVQDMDHENMFWYRQDPGLGLRLIYFSYDVKMKEKGDIPEGYSVSREKKERFSLILESASTNQTSMYLCASSLIGQGLIMSYEQYFGPGTRLTVT.

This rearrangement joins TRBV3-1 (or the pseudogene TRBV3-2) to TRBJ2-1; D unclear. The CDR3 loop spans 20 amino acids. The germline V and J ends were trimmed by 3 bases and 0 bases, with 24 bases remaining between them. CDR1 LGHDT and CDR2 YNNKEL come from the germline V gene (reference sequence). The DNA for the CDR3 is TGTGCCAGCAGCCAGTATGATGGGCCCATTGGCAAAAGCTCCTACAATGAGCAGTTCTTC. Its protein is CASSQYDGPIGKSSYNEQFF.

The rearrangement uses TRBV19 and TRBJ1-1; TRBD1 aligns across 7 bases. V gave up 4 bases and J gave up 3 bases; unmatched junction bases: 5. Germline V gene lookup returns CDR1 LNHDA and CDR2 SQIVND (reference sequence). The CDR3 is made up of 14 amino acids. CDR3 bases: TGTGCCAGTAGTACGACACAGGGGTACACTGAAGCTTTCTTT. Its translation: CASSTTQGYTEAFF.

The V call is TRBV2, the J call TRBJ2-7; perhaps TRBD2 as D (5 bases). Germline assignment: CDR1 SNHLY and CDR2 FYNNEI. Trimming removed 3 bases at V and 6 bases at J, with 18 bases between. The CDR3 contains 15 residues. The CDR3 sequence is CASSDPAGSGLEQYF. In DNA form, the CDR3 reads TGTGCCAGCAGTGACCCCGCCGGCAGTGGACTCGAGCAGTACTTC.

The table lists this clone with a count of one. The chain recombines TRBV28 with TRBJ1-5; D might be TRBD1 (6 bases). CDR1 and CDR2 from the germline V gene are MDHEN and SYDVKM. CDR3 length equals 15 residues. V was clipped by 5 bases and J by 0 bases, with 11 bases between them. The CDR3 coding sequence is TGTGCCAGCAGTCCCGACAGGAATAGCAATCAGCCCCAGCATTTT. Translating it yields CASSPDRNSNQPQHF.

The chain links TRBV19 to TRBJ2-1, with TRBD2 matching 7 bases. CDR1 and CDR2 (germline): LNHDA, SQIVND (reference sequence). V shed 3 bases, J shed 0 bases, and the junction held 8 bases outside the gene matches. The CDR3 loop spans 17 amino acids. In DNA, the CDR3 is TGTGCCAGTAGTATGGGGCTAGCGGACCTCTCCTACAATGAGCAGTTCTTC. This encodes CASSMGLADLSYNEQFF.